This TCR beta chain was identified in a study of cytomegalovirus exposure and HLA in healthy donors. Overall study: It was reported in a later analysis that the same platform had been used for the roughly 130 validation repertoires as for the 666 first-cohort repertoires.

Using immunoSEQ multiplex PCR, the repertoire was profiled, and TCRdb retains in-frame clones only, with some absent. In the table there are a few hundred thousand clones, 86% of which are singletons. The CDR3 has 14 amino acids. CDR1 SQVTM and CDR2 ANQGSEA come from the germline V gene. V was pared by 7 bases and J by 4 bases, with 5 bases of the junction left unmatched. Specimen: PBMCs. This sequence joins TRBV29-1 and TRBJ2-1; 12 bases map to TRBD2. The receptor was isolated from a woman in her late teens or twenties in good health and CMV-seronegative. CDR3 coding DNA: TGCAGCGACCTGACTAGCGGGGGTTACAATGAGCAGTTCTTC. Its translation is CSDLTSGGYNEQFF.